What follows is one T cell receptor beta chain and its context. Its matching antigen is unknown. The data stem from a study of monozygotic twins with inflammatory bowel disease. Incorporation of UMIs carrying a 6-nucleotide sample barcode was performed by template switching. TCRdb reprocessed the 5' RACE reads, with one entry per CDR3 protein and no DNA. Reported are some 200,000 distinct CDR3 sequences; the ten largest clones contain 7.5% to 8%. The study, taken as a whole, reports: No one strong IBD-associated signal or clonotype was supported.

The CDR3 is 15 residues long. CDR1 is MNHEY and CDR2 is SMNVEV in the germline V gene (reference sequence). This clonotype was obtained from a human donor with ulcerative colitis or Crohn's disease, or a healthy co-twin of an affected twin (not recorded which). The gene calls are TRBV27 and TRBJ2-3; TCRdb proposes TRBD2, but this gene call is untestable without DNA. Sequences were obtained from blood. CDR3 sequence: CASSGRLANTDTQYF.